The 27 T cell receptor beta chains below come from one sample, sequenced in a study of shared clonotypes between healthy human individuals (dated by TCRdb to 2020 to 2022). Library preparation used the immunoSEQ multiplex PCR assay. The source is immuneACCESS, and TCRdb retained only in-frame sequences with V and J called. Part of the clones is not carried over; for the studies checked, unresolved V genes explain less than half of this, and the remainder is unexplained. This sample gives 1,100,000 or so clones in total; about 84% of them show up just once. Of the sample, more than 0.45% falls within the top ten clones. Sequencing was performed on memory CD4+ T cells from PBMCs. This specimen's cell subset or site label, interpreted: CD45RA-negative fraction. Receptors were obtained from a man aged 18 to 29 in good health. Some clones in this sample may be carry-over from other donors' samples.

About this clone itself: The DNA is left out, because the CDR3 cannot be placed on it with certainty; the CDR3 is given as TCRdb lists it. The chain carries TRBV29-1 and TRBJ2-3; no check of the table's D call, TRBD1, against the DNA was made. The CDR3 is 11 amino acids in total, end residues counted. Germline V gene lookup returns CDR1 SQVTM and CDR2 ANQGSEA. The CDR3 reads CSVEVGQGTSF.

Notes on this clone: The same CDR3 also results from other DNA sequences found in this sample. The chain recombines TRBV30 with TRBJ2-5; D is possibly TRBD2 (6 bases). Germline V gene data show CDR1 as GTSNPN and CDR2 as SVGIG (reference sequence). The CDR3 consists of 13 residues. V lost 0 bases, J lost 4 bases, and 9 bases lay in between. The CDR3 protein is CAWSVQGGETQYF. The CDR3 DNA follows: TGTGCCTGGAGTGTTCAGGGAGGAGAGACCCAGTACTTC.

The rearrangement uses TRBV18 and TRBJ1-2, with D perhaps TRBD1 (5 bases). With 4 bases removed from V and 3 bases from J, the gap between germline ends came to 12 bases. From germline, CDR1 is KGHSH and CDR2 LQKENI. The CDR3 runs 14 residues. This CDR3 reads CASSHGWGDYGYTF. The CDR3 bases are TGTGCCAGCTCACACGGTTGGGGGGACTATGGCTACACCTTC.

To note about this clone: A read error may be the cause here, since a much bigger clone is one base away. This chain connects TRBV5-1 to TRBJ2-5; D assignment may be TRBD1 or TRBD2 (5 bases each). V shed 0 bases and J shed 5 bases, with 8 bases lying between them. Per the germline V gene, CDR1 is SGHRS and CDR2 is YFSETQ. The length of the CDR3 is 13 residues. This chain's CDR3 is CASSLGGTETQYF. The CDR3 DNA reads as TGCGCCAGCAGCTTGGGAGGGACGGAGACCCAGTACTTC.

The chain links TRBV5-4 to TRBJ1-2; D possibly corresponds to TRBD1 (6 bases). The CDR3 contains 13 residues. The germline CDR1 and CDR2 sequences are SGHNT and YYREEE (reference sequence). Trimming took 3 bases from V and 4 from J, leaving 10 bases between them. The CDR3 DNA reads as TGTGCCAGCAGCTCTGACAGGTTCTATGGCTACACCTTC. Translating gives CASSSDRFYGYTF.

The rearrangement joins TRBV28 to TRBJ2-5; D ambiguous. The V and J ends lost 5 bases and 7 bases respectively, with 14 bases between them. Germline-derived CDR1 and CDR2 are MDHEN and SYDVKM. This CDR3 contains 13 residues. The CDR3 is CASSPTSPGTQYF. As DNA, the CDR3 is TGTGCCAGCAGTCCTACCTCCCCGGGGACCCAGTACTTC.

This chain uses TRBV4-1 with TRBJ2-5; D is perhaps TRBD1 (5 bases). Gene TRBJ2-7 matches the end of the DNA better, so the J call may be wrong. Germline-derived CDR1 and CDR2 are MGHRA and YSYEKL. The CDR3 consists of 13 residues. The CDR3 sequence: CASSRTISYEQYF. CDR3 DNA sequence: TGCGCCAGCAGCCGGACAATCTCCTACGAGCAGTACTTC.

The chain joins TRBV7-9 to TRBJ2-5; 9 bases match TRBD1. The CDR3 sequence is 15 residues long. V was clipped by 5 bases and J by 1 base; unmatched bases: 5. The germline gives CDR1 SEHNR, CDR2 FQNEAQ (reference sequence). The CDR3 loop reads CASSNGQGRQETQYF. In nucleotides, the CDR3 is TGTGCCAGCAGCAACGGACAGGGGCGCCAAGAGACCCAGTACTTC.

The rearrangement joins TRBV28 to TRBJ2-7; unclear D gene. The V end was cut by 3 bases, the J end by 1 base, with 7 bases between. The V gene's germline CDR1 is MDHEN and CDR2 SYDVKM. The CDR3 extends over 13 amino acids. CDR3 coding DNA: TGTGCCAGCAGTTTTTGGCTGTCCTACGAGCAGTACTTC. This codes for CASSFWLSYEQYF.

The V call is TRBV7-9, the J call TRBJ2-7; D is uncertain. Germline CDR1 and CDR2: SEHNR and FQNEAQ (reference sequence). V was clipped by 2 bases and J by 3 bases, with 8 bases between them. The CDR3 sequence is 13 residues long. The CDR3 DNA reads TGTGCCAGCAGCTTATTTGAAAGCTACGAGCAGTACTTC. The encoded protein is CASSLFESYEQYF.

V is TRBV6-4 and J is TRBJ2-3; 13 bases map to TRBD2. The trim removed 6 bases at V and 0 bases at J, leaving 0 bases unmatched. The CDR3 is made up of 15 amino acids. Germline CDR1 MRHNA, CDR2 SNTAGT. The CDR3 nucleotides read TGTGCCAGCAGACTAGCGGGAGGGAGCACAGATACGCAGTATTTT. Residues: CASRLAGGSTDTQYF.

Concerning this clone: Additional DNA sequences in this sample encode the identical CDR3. CDR3 nucleotides: TGCGCCAGCAGCTTGGAGGGGCGGGAGACCCAGTACTTC. As protein: CASSLEGRETQYF. The genes are TRBV5-1 and TRBJ2-5; tentatively, D is TRBD1 (5 bases). The V and J ends lost 0 bases and 5 bases respectively, with 8 bases between them. The CDR3 covers 13 residues. CDR1 SGHRS and CDR2 YFSETQ come from the germline V gene.

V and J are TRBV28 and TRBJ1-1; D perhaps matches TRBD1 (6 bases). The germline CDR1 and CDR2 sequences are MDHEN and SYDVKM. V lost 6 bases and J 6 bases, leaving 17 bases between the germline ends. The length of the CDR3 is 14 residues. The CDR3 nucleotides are TGTGCCAGCAGCAAACAGGGTGATGGGCCTGAAGCTTTCTTT. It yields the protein CASSKQGDGPEAFF.

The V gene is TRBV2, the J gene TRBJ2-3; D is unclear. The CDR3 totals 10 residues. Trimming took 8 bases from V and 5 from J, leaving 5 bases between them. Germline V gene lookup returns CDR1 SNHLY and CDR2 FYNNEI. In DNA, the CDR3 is TGTGCCAGCCTTCGAGATACGCAGTATTTT. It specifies CASLRDTQYF.

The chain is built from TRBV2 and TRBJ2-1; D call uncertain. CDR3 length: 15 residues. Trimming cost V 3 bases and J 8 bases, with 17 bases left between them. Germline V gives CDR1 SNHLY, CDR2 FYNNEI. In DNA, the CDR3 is TGTGCCAGCAGTGAGGAACCCCCAATAGGTCATGAGCAGTTCTTC. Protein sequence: CASSEEPPIGHEQFF.

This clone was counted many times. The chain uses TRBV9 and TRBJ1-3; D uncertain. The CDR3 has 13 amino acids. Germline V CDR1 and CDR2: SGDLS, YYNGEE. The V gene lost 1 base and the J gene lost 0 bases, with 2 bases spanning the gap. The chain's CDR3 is CASSVSSGNTIYF. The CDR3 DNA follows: TGTGCCAGCAGCGTAAGCTCTGGAAACACCATATATTTT.

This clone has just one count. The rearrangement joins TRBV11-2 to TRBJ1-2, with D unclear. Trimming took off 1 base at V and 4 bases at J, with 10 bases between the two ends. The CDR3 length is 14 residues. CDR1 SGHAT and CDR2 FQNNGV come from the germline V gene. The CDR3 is CASSLAKLIYGYTF. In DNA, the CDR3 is TGTGCCAGCAGCTTAGCGAAACTCATCTATGGCTACACCTTC.

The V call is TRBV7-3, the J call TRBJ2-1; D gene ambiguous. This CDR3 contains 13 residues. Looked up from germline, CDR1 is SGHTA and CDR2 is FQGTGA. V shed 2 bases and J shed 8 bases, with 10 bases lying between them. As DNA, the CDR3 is TGTGCCAGCAGCTTAGGCGTGAACTATGAGCAGTTCTTC. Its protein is CASSLGVNYEQFF.

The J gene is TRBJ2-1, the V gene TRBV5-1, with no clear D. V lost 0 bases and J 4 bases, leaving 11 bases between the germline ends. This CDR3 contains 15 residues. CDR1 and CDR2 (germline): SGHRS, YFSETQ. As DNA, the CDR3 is TGCGCCAGCAGCTTGGCCCCAGGTGGTTACAATGAGCAGTTCTTC. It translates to CASSLAPGGYNEQFF.

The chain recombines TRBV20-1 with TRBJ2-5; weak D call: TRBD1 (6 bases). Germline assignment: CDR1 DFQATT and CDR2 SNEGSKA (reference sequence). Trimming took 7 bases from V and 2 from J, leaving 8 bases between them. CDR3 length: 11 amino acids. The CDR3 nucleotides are TGCAGTGGGGGGCCGCAAGAGACCCAGTACTTC. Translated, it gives CSGGPQETQYF.

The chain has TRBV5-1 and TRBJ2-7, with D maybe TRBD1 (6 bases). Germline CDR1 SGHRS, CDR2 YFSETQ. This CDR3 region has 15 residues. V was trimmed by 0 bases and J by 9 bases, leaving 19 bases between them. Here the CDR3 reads CASSLVAGATSGQYF. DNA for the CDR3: TGCGCCAGCAGCTTGGTGGCAGGGGCTACCAGTGGGCAGTACTTC. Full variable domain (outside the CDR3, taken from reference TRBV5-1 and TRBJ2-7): KAGVTQTPRYLIKTRGQQVTLSCSPISGHRSVSWYQQTPGQGLQFLFEYFSETQRNKGNFPGRFSGRQFSNSRSEMNVSTLELGDSALYLCASSLVAGATSGQYFGPGTRLTVT.

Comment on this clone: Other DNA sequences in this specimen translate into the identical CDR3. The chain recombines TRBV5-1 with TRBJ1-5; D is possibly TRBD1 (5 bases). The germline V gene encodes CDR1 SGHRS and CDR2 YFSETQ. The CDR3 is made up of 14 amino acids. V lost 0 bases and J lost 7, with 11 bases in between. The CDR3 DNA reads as TGCGCCAGCAGCTTGGAGGGGTTAGGGCAGCCCCAGCATTTT. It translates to CASSLEGLGQPQHF.

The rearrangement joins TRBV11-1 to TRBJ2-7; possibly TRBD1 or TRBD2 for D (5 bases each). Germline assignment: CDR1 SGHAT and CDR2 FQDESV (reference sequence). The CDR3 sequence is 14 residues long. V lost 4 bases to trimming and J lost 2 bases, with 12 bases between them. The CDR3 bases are TGTGCCAGCAGCTCGACGGGACCCGCCTACGAGCAGTACTTC. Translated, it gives CASSSTGPAYEQYF.

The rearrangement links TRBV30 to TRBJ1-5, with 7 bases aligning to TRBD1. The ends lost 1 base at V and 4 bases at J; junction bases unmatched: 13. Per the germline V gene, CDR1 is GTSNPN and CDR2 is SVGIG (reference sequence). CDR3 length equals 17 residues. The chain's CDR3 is CAWSGRRGDSRNQPQHF. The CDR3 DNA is TGTGCCTGGAGTGGGAGGAGGGGGGACAGTAGAAATCAGCCCCAGCATTTT.

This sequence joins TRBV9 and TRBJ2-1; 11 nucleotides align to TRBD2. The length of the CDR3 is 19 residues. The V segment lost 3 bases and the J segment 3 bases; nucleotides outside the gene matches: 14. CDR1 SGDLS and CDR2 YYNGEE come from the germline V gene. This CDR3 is CASSALATGTSGYYNEQFF. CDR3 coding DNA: TGTGCCAGCAGCGCCCTAGCCACCGGGACTAGCGGATACTACAATGAGCAGTTCTTC. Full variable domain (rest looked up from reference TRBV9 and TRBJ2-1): DSGVTQTPKHLITATGQRVTLRCSPRSGDLSVYWYQQSLDQGLQFLIQYYNGEERAKGNILERFSAQQFPDLHSELNLSSLELGDSALYFCASSALATGTSGYYNEQFFGPGTRLTVL.

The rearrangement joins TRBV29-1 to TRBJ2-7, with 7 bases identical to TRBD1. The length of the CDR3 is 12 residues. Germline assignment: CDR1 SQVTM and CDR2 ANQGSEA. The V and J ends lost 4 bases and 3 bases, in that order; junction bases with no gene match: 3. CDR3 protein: CSVGQGNYEQYF. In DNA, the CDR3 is TGCAGCGTTGGACAGGGAAACTACGAGCAGTACTTC.

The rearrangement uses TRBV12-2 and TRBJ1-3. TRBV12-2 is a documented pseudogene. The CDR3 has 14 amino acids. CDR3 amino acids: CASRLVLSGNTIYF. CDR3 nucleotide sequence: TGTGCAAGTCGCTTAGTACTCTCTGGAAACACCATATATTTT.